Below, 24 T cell receptor beta chains from the same sample are listed, as sequenced in a study of blood T cell repertoires in COVID-19. Data came from immunoSEQ multiplex PCR; TCRdb stores just in-frame clones and leaves some out. The profile shows approximately 440,000 clones, about 90% of them singletons. Sequencing was done on a sample of PBMCs or T cells enriched from blood (not recorded which). All receptors come from a woman aged 18-30 years who had recovered from COVID-19.

Of note for this clone: Other DNA sequences in the same sample also yield this CDR3. This chain connects TRBV6-5 to TRBJ1-5; a weak D match, TRBD1 (6 bases). The CDR3 totals 14 residues. Germline CDR1 and CDR2: MNHEY and SVGAGI. Trimming stripped 6 bases from V and 1 base from J, with 10 bases between. CDR3: CASSPGQSNQPQHF. The CDR3 DNA reads TGTGCCAGCAGCCCGGGACAAAGCAATCAGCCCCAGCATTTT.

The chain recombines TRBV7-2 with TRBJ1-2, with 7 bases fitting TRBD1. Germline lookup yields CDR1 SGHTA and CDR2 FQGNSA. This CDR3 is built from 15 residues. Trimming took 5 bases from V and 1 from J; bases not matched to a gene: 7. For the CDR3, the DNA is TGTGCCAGCAGCATCTCCGGGACAGATAACTATGGCTACACCTTC. The encoded protein is CASSISGTDNYGYTF.

The chain combines TRBV6-5 with TRBJ2-1; 14 bases are shared with TRBD2. The CDR3 has 14 amino acids. V lost 10 bases, J lost 8 bases, and 7 bases stayed unmatched. Germline assignment: CDR1 MNHEY and CDR2 SVGAGI. The CDR3 reads CATRTSGGYDEQFF. The CDR3 coding sequence is TGTGCCACCCGGACTAGCGGGGGGTATGATGAGCAGTTCTTC.

This clone appeared a single time. This sequence joins TRBV19 and TRBJ2-7; TRBD1 matches 8 bases. The V segment lost 6 bases and the J segment 2 bases; nucleotides outside the gene matches: 9. The CDR3 is made up of 15 amino acids. Germline-derived CDR1 and CDR2 are LNHDA and SQIVND (reference sequence). DNA of the CDR3: TGTGCCAGTAGCCCCGGACAGGGACTTACCTACGAGCAGTACTTC. Its protein is CASSPGQGLTYEQYF.

This chain links TRBV10-3 with TRBJ1-2; the D gene is possibly TRBD1 (6 bases). The CDR3 length is 15 residues. The germline gives CDR1 ENHRY, CDR2 SYGVKD. Trimming removed 5 bases from V and 5 bases from J, with 18 bases in between. The CDR3 sequence: CAISTQQGNWYGYTF. The CDR3 coding sequence is TGTGCCATCAGTACCCAACAGGGCAATTGGTATGGCTACACCTTC.

The rearrangement joins TRBV19 to TRBJ1-1; TRBD1 might be the D (6 bases). Trimming removed 10 bases from V and 2 bases from J, with 20 bases in between. Germline assignment: CDR1 LNHDA and CDR2 SQIVND (reference sequence). The CDR3 loop spans 15 amino acids. CDR3 amino acids: CATRPPGTLNTEAFF. The CDR3 nucleotides read TGTGCCACCCGTCCCCCCGGGACACTCAACACTGAAGCTTTCTTT.

V usage is TRBV12-3 or TRBV12-4 and J usage is TRBJ2-3; D remains ambiguous. V gave up 4 bases and J gave up 5 bases, with 4 bases separating them. CDR3 size: 11 residues. CDR3 amino acids: CASSSGDTQYF. CDR3 sequence (DNA): TGTGCCAGCAGTTCGGGAGATACGCAGTATTTT.

This clone was detected once. The genes are TRBV7-6 and TRBJ2-7; 11 nucleotides agree with TRBD2. The CDR3 is 15 amino acids. CDR1 and CDR2 from the germline V gene are SGHVS and FNYEAQ. The trim removed 4 bases at V and 3 bases at J, leaving 5 bases unmatched. The CDR3 is CASSSLLAGDYEQYF. CDR3 in DNA: TGTGCCAGCAGCTCCCTACTAGCGGGGGACTACGAGCAGTACTTC. Complete variable domain (other parts from reference TRBV7-6 and TRBJ2-7): GAGVSQSPRYKVTKRGQDVALRCDPISGHVSLYWYRQALGQGPEFLTYFNYEAQQDKSGLPNDRFSAERPEGSISTLTIQRTEQRDSAMYRCASSSLLAGDYEQYFGPGTRLTVT.

The chain links TRBV19 to TRBJ1-1; no reliable D call. The CDR3 has 13 residues. Germline CDR1 reads LNHDA; CDR2 reads SQIVND (reference sequence). Trimming left V 11 bases short and J 0 bases short, with 13 bases between. In DNA, the CDR3 is TGTGCCTCATCCAGGATACTGAACACTGAAGCTTTCTTT. Protein: CASSRILNTEAFF.

The genes are TRBV12-3 or TRBV12-4 and TRBJ1-6; D may be TRBD1 (5 bases). Trimming pared 7 bases from V and 7 bases from J, leaving 8 bases between. CDR3 size: 12 residues. The DNA of the CDR3 is TGTGCCAGCACCTCAGGGAATTCACCCCTCCACTTT. Protein product: CASTSGNSPLHF.

The J gene is TRBJ1-1, the V gene TRBV6-5; D gene ambiguous. This CDR3 region has 16 residues. Trimming stripped 2 bases from V and 0 bases from J, with 13 bases between. Germline-derived CDR1 and CDR2 are MNHEY and SVGAGI. CDR3 sequence reads: CASSYEKGAMNTEAFF. In nucleotides, the CDR3 is TGTGCCAGCAGTTACGAGAAGGGAGCCATGAACACTGAAGCTTTCTTT.

The chain links TRBV2 to TRBJ2-7; 9 bases are shared with TRBD1. The CDR3 loop spans 16 amino acids. Trimming cost V 6 bases and J 5 bases; bases outside gene matches: 14. The germline V gene has CDR1 SNHLY and CDR2 FYNNEI. CDR3 bases: TGTGCCAGCAGCACATCCAGGGACAGGGAGATCAACGAGCAGTACTTC. Amino acids: CASSTSRDREINEQYF.

The J gene is TRBJ1-6, the V gene TRBV7-9, with 9 nucleotides matching TRBD1. The V gene's germline CDR1 is SEHNR and CDR2 FQNEAQ (reference sequence). The trim removed 1 base at V and 9 bases at J, leaving 1 base unmatched. The CDR3 contains 14 residues. CDR3 bases: TGTGCCAGCAGCTTAGGGGACAGGGTTTCACCCCTCCACTTT. It yields the protein CASSLGDRVSPLHF. Full variable domain (remainder filled in from reference TRBV7-9 and TRBJ1-6): DTGVSQNPRHKITKRGQNVTFRCDPISEHNRLYWYRQTLGQGPEFLTYFQNEAQLEKSRLLSDRFSAERPKGSFSTLEIQRTEQGDSAMYLCASSLGDRVSPLHFGNGTRLTVT.

The V gene is TRBV19, the J gene TRBJ1-3; unclear D gene. The CDR3 length is 16 residues. Germline assignment: CDR1 LNHDA and CDR2 SQIVND (reference sequence). Between the trimmed V and J ends, which lost 5 bases and 0 bases, there was a span of 14 bases. CDR3 nucleotides: TGTGCCAGTAGTGTCGGGTCCTCAAGCTCTGGAAACACCATATATTTT. As protein: CASSVGSSSSGNTIYF.

The chain combines TRBV2 with TRBJ1-3; D is possibly TRBD1 (5 bases). The CDR3 has 15 amino acids. The germline CDR1 and CDR2 sequences are SNHLY and FYNNEI. V gave up 4 bases and J gave up 0 bases, with 10 bases separating them. The CDR3 region has the DNA TGTGCCAGCAGTGGACAGTTAGGCTCTGGAAACACCATATATTTT. This encodes CASSGQLGSGNTIYF.

The chain recombines TRBV5-8 with TRBJ1-4; TRBD1 might be the D (5 bases). Germline V CDR1 and CDR2: SGHTS, YDEGEE. The V end was cut by 0 bases, the J end by 5 bases, with 8 bases between. The CDR3 is made up of 14 amino acids. The CDR3 sequence: CASSLGDSNEKLFF. The CDR3 region has the DNA TGTGCCAGCAGCTTGGGGGACTCCAATGAAAAACTGTTTTTT.

About this clone itself: At one of its ends the junction is not consistent with the germline gene, which may arise from a read error. V is TRBV2 and J is TRBJ1-5; a weak D match, TRBD1 (6 bases). The CDR3 has 15 residues. CDR1 is SNHLY, CDR2 FYNNEI, per germline. The CDR3 sequence is CASREGTRGNQPQHF. CDR3 nucleotides: TGTGCCAGCAGGGAAGGGACAAGGGGAAATCAGCCCCAGCATTTT.

V gene TRBV6-5 combines with J gene TRBJ2-5; perhaps TRBD2 as D (5 bases). The germline CDR1 and CDR2 sequences are MNHEY and SVGAGI. CDR3 length: 13 residues. V dropped 6 bases and J dropped 7 bases, with 15 bases sitting between them. DNA for the CDR3: TGTGCCAGCAGCCGGGTCAGCGCGGGGACCCAGTACTTC. Its protein product is CASSRVSAGTQYF.

The chain couples TRBV5-1 to TRBJ2-7, with D possibly TRBD2 on 5 matching bases. CDR1 is SGHRS, CDR2 YFSETQ, per germline. V shed 3 bases and J shed 7 bases, with 8 bases lying between them. The CDR3 is 11 amino acids. CDR3 nucleotide sequence: TGCGCCAGCAGCTCGGGAAGGGAGCAGTACTTC. It specifies CASSSGREQYF. Full variable domain (rest looked up from reference TRBV5-1 and TRBJ2-7): KAGVTQTPRYLIKTRGQQVTLSCSPISGHRSVSWYQQTPGQGLQFLFEYFSETQRNKGNFPGRFSGRQFSNSRSEMNVSTLELGDSALYLCASSSGREQYFGPGTRLTVT.

The chain carries TRBV12-3 or TRBV12-4 and TRBJ1-4, with a tentative D call TRBD1 (5 bases). CDR3 length: 13 amino acids. V lost 4 bases and J lost 6, with 9 bases in between. CDR3 DNA: TGTGCCAGCAGTTACACAGGTTATGAAAAACTGTTTTTT. Translated, it gives CASSYTGYEKLFF.

V and J are TRBV30 and TRBJ1-3; D ambiguous. This CDR3 contains 14 residues. Germline V gene data show CDR1 as GTSNPN and CDR2 as SVGIG (reference sequence). Deletions cut 1 base from V and 0 bases from J, with 7 bases between. CDR3 sequence reads: CAWSEGGSGNTIYF. The CDR3 region has the DNA TGTGCCTGGAGTGAAGGCGGCTCTGGAAACACCATATATTTT.

J is TRBJ2-6 and V is TRBV20-1; D gene unclear. Germline values: CDR1 DFQATT, CDR2 SNEGSKA (reference sequence). The CDR3 is 14 amino acids. V dropped 3 bases and J dropped 2 bases, with 8 bases sitting between them. CDR3 in amino acids: CSASSPPGANVLTF. CDR3 nucleotide sequence: TGCAGTGCTAGTTCCCCTCCTGGGGCCAACGTCCTGACTTTC.

The rearrangement uses TRBV13 and TRBJ1-3; D is perhaps TRBD1 (5 bases). Trimming stripped 3 bases from V and 8 bases from J, with 14 bases between. The CDR3 is 14 amino acids. Germline V gene sequence: CDR1 PRHDT, CDR2 FYEKMQ (reference sequence). CDR3 protein: CASSFGGFGDTIYF. The CDR3 coding sequence is TGTGCCAGCAGCTTCGGGGGGTTCGGGGACACCATATATTTT.

The V and J genes are TRBV28 and TRBJ2-5; possibly TRBD2 for D (7 bases). V gave up 1 base and J gave up 4 bases, with 13 bases separating them. The germline V gene encodes CDR1 MDHEN and CDR2 SYDVKM. The CDR3 sequence is 15 residues long. The CDR3 reads CASSLSQGRGETQYF. The CDR3 bases are TGTGCCAGCAGTTTATCTCAGGGGAGGGGAGAGACCCAGTACTTC.